These 27 T cell receptor beta chains were all obtained from the same sample, sequenced in a study of siplizumab effects on memory and regulatory T cells. This table comes from immunoSEQ multiplex PCR, and its TCRdb copy is limited to in-frame clones, with some not included. The sample lists around 100,000 clones, more than 85% seen once, with approximately 0.6% in the top ten. The material sequenced was Tregs sorted from blood. These TCRs come from a human donor in good health.

This chain's CDR3 is CASTIGPMNTEAFF. In DNA form, the CDR3 reads TGTGCCAGCACCATAGGCCCGATGAACACTGAAGCTTTCTTT. The chain recombines TRBV11-3 with TRBJ1-1, with D unresolved. The V gene's germline CDR1 is SGHNT and CDR2 YENEEA. V was cut by 7 bases and J by 0 bases, with 12 bases left in between. This CDR3 spans 14 amino acids.

The CDR3 DNA sequence: TGTGCCAGCAGTGCAACTAGCGACTCCTACGAGCAGTACTTC. Translated, it gives CASSATSDSYEQYF. V and J are TRBV6-5 and TRBJ2-7, with 7 bases that match TRBD2. This CDR3 has 14 residues. Germline V gene data show CDR1 as MNHEY and CDR2 as SVGAGI. Trimming removed 5 bases from V and 0 bases from J; junction bases left unmatched: 4.

The rearrangement joins TRBV11-2 to TRBJ1-3, with a possible D match to TRBD1 (6 bases). This CDR3 contains 12 residues. V shed 7 bases and J shed 8 bases, with 12 bases lying between them. The germline V gene has CDR1 SGHAT and CDR2 FQNNGV. The CDR3 DNA reads as TGTGCCAGCAAAAAACAGGGAGACACCATATATTTT. This gives the protein CASKKQGDTIYF.

The genes are TRBV11-2 and TRBJ2-5, with 7 bases fitting TRBD2. With 5 bases clipped from V and 1 base from J, the junction kept 10 bases outside the gene matches. Germline values: CDR1 SGHAT, CDR2 FQNNGV. This CDR3 comprises 16 residues. The CDR3 is CASSPMSGAPQETQYF. Written as DNA, the CDR3 is TGTGCCAGCAGCCCGATGAGCGGGGCGCCCCAAGAGACCCAGTACTTC.

The V and J genes are TRBV6-5 and TRBJ2-5; TRBD1 might be the D (5 bases). CDR1 and CDR2 (germline): MNHEY, SVGAGI. This CDR3 comprises 14 residues. V lost 6 bases and J 5 bases, leaving 16 bases between the germline ends. CDR3 residues: CASSAAVGQETQYF. The CDR3 nucleotides read TGTGCCAGCAGCGCTGCCGTGGGGCAGGAGACCCAGTACTTC.

This chain joins TRBV7-3 and TRBJ2-2, with D perhaps given as TRBD1 or TRBD2 (5 bases each). CDR1 and CDR2 (germline): SGHTA, FQGTGA. The CDR3 consists of 14 residues. V shed 5 bases and J shed 4 bases, with 11 bases lying between them. CDR3 loop: CASSTGTATGELFF. CDR3 coding DNA: TGTGCCAGCAGCACGGGGACCGCCACCGGGGAGCTGTTTTTT.

Only one count was recorded for this clone. The chain has TRBV5-6 and TRBJ2-5; TRBD1 might be the D (5 bases). Between the trimmed V and J ends, which lost 1 base and 5 bases, there was a span of 9 bases. CDR1 and CDR2 from the germline V gene are SGHDT and YYEEEE. The CDR3 runs 13 residues. For the CDR3, the DNA is TGTGCCAGCAGCTTGCAGGGATCGGAGACCCAGTACTTC. Encoded protein: CASSLQGSETQYF.

The gene calls are TRBV2 and TRBJ2-6, with a weak D call TRBD1 (5 bases). Trimming left V 5 bases short and J 5 bases short, with 7 bases between. The CDR3 runs 13 residues. CDR1 SNHLY and CDR2 FYNNEI come from the germline V gene. The CDR3 spells CASSSDRANVLTF. DNA of the CDR3: TGTGCCAGCAGTTCGGACAGGGCCAACGTCCTGACTTTC.

V gene TRBV30 combines with J gene TRBJ2-7; D ambiguous. This CDR3 region has 13 residues. Germline V gene lookup returns CDR1 GTSNPN and CDR2 SVGIG (reference sequence). The V end lost 0 bases, the J end lost 2 bases, and 8 bases lay between the germline ends. CDR3 in DNA: TGTGCCTGGAGTGTACCAGGAACCTACGAGCAGTACTTC. Protein sequence: CAWSVPGTYEQYF. The full variable domain, rest sourced from reference TRBV30 and TRBJ2-7, is SQTIHQWPATLVQPVGSPLSLECTVEGTSNPNLYWYRQAAGRGLQLLFYSVGIGQISSEVPQNLSASRPQDRQFILSSKKLLLSDSGFYLCAWSVPGTYEQYFGPGTRLTVT.

The gene calls are TRBV5-5 and TRBJ1-1; unclear D gene. The CDR3 is made up of 15 amino acids. Germline V lookup: CDR1 SGHKS, CDR2 YYEKEE (reference sequence). Between the trimmed V and J ends, which lost 1 base and 0 bases, there was a span of 10 bases. Here the CDR3 DNA reads TGTGCCAGCAGCTTGATTGGACGGATGAACACTGAAGCTTTCTTT. Amino acids: CASSLIGRMNTEAFF.

The chain couples TRBV6-5 to TRBJ2-1; the D gene is possibly TRBD2 (7 bases). The CDR3 sequence is 11 residues long. Germline CDR1 reads MNHEY; CDR2 reads SVGAGI. V gave up 2 bases and J gave up 13 bases, with 9 bases separating them. Written as DNA, the CDR3 is TGTGCCAGCAGTTACGGCGGGGGCCAGTTCTTC. It is translated as CASSYGGGQFF.

The gene calls are TRBV28 and TRBJ1-5, with D perhaps matching TRBD1 (6 bases). Germline CDR1 MDHEN, CDR2 SYDVKM. CDR3 length: 17 amino acids. Trimming stripped 5 bases from V and 4 bases from J, with 21 bases between. CDR3 bases: TGTGCCAGCAGTCCCCCCACGGGGGCGCTTCGTAATCAGCCCCAGCATTTT. This codes for CASSPPTGALRNQPQHF. Supplemented by reference TRBV28 and TRBJ1-5, the full variable domain reads DVKVTQSSRYLVKRTGEKVFLECVQDMDHENMFWYRQDPGLGLRLIYFSYDVKMKEKGDIPEGYSVSREKKERFSLILESASTNQTSMYLCASSPPTGALRNQPQHFGDGTRLSIL.

The V gene is TRBV7-8, the J gene TRBJ2-1; 10 bases align to TRBD1. Per the germline V gene, CDR1 is SGHVS and CDR2 is FQNEAQ. The V segment lost 5 bases and the J segment 4 bases; nucleotides outside the gene matches: 5. The CDR3 covers 15 residues. The CDR3: CASSPGTGVYNEQFF. DNA of the CDR3: TGTGCCAGCAGCCCCGGGACAGGGGTATACAATGAGCAGTTCTTC.

V and J are TRBV10-3 and TRBJ1-2; possibly TRBD1 for D (6 bases). The germline CDR1 and CDR2 sequences are ENHRY and SYGVKD. The CDR3 sequence is 11 residues long. Trimming removed 6 bases at V and 7 bases at J, with 9 bases between. Written as DNA, the CDR3 is TGTGCCATCAGACAGGGAGGTGGCTACACCTTC. Its protein is CAIRQGGGYTF.

The gene calls are TRBV9 and TRBJ2-2; the D is unclear. V lost 0 bases and J lost 2, with 11 bases in between. Germline CDR1 SGDLS, CDR2 YYNGEE. The CDR3 covers 16 residues. This chain's CDR3 is CASSVAGRPNTGELFF. The CDR3 coding sequence is TGTGCCAGCAGCGTAGCTGGGCGGCCCAACACCGGGGAGCTGTTTTTT.

This clone has a single count. The V and J genes are TRBV4-1 and TRBJ1-1; the D gene is possibly TRBD1 (6 bases). Deletions cut 5 bases from V and 1 base from J, with 26 bases between. This CDR3 is 19 amino acids long. Germline V gene sequence: CDR1 MGHRA, CDR2 YSYEKL. The CDR3 DNA is TGCGCCAGCAGCGATACTCCCGGGACATTCAGGAGGGCGAACACTGAAGCTTTCTTT. It codes for CASSDTPGTFRRANTEAFF.

V and J are TRBV11-3 and TRBJ1-4; D not certain. The V gene's germline CDR1 is SGHNT and CDR2 YENEEA. V shed 5 bases and J shed 8 bases, with 12 bases lying between them. This CDR3 has 13 residues. The CDR3 DNA reads as TGTGCCAGCAGCAGCCGTATCGGAGAAAAACTGTTTTTT. Residues: CASSSRIGEKLFF. Looking up the rest from reference TRBV11-3 and TRBJ1-4 gives the full variable domain: EAGVVQSPRYKIIEKKQPVAFWCNPISGHNTLYWYLQNLGQGPELLIRYENEEAVDDSQLPKDRFSAERLKGVDSTLKIQPAELGDSAVYLCASSSRIGEKLFFGSGTQLSVL.

V is TRBV30 and J is TRBJ1-6, with TRBD1 matching 8 bases. Germline V gene sequence: CDR1 GTSNPN, CDR2 SVGIG (reference sequence). This CDR3 has 14 residues. V lost 6 bases, J lost 8 bases, and 9 bases stayed unmatched. CDR3 region: CACGGQVRDSPLHF. The CDR3, as DNA: TGTGCCTGCGGGGGACAGGTCCGGGATTCACCCCTCCACTTT. The full variable domain, its missing parts supplied by reference TRBV30 and TRBJ1-6, is SQTIHQWPATLVQPVGSPLSLECTVEGTSNPNLYWYRQAAGRGLQLLFYSVGIGQISSEVPQNLSASRPQDRQFILSSKKLLLSDSGFYLCACGGQVRDSPLHFGNGTRLTVT.

The chain is built from TRBV5-1 and TRBJ2-1; D may correspond to TRBD1 or TRBD2 (6 bases each). Germline CDR1 is SGHRS and CDR2 is YFSETQ. Trimming took 6 bases from V and 9 from J, leaving 19 bases between them. CDR3 length equals 14 residues. Here the CDR3 DNA reads TGCGCCAGCAACCCAAATGGGGGGCGGGGTGAGCAGTTCTTC. It yields the protein CASNPNGGRGEQFF.

J is TRBJ2-5 and V is TRBV18; possibly TRBD2 for D (5 bases). V was clipped by 3 bases and J by 5 bases, with 13 bases between them. The V gene's germline CDR1 is KGHSH and CDR2 LQKENI. This CDR3 has 14 residues. Here the CDR3 DNA reads TGTGCCAGCTCACCTAACGGCGGAGGTGAGACCCAGTACTTC. It translates to CASSPNGGGETQYF.

This clone has a handful of counts. The genes are TRBV19 and TRBJ1-5; unclear D gene. The CDR3 is 13 amino acids. V was shortened by 8 bases and J by 3 bases, with 11 bases between the two germline ends. Germline-derived CDR1 and CDR2 are LNHDA and SQIVND (reference sequence). The CDR3 region has the DNA TGTGCCAGTGCTTTCAGGACCAATCAGCCCCAGCATTTT. Translating it yields CASAFRTNQPQHF.

The rearrangement joins TRBV2 to TRBJ1-5, with 8 bases matching TRBD1. Trimming at V came to 0 bases and at J to 6 bases, leaving 4 bases not matched to a gene. The CDR3 runs 15 residues. Germline V gene data show CDR1 as SNHLY and CDR2 as FYNNEI. The chain's CDR3 is CASSEAGRGLQPQHF. CDR3 coding DNA: TGTGCCAGCAGTGAAGCAGGCAGGGGGCTTCAGCCCCAGCATTTT.

The rearrangement uses TRBV19 and TRBJ2-1, with 11 bases identical to TRBD2. The germline CDR1 and CDR2 sequences are LNHDA and SQIVND (reference sequence). This CDR3 has 16 amino acids. Trimming at V came to 3 bases and at J to 9 bases, leaving 10 bases not matched to a gene. In DNA, the CDR3 is TGTGCCAGTAGTATTCTGGCTAGCGGGAGGTGGAGTGAGCAGTTCTTC. This sequence encodes CASSILASGRWSEQFF. Full variable domain (missing parts from reference TRBV19 and TRBJ2-1): DGGITQSPKYLFRKEGQNVTLSCEQNLNHDAMYWYRQDPGQGLRLIYYSQIVNDFQKGDIAEGYSVSREKKESFPLTVTSAQKNPTAFYLCASSILASGRWSEQFFGPGTRLTVL.

This clone was recorded only once. The rearrangement uses TRBV4-1 and TRBJ1-2, with D possibly TRBD1 on 5 matching bases. This CDR3 is 15 amino acids long. CDR1 is MGHRA and CDR2 is YSYEKL in the germline V gene. V dropped 2 bases and J dropped 1 base, with 11 bases sitting between them. The DNA for the CDR3 is TGCGCCAGCAGCCAAACGACAGCCATTAACTATGGCTACACCTTC. Amino acids: CASSQTTAINYGYTF.

There are a few counts of this clone. The chain combines TRBV6-6 with TRBJ1-2, with 7 bases matching TRBD1. V lost 8 bases, J lost 4 bases, and 7 bases stayed unmatched. Germline V gene data show CDR1 as MNHNY and CDR2 as SVGAGI (reference sequence). The CDR3 runs 13 residues. The CDR3 DNA follows: TGTGCCAGCGCACGGGACAGCCTCTATGGCTACACCTTC. Translation: CASARDSLYGYTF.

This sequence joins TRBV11-1 and TRBJ2-5; D gene ambiguous. The CDR3 extends over 13 amino acids. Deletions cut 4 bases from V and 3 bases from J, with 9 bases between. The germline gives CDR1 SGHAT, CDR2 FQDESV (reference sequence). The CDR3 DNA reads TGTGCCAGCAGCTCCCTGGCCGAAGAGACCCAGTACTTC. Protein: CASSSLAEETQYF.

This clone has only one observation. This chain uses TRBV7-9 with TRBJ1-3; D is possibly TRBD1 (5 bases). CDR1 is SEHNR and CDR2 is FQNEAQ in the germline V gene (reference sequence). The ends were cut back, 0 bases at V and 7 bases at J, with 7 bases in the middle. The CDR3 totals 13 residues. CDR3 coding DNA: TGTGCCAGCAGCTTAGCGGGGGTGAACACCATATATTTT. Residues: CASSLAGVNTIYF.